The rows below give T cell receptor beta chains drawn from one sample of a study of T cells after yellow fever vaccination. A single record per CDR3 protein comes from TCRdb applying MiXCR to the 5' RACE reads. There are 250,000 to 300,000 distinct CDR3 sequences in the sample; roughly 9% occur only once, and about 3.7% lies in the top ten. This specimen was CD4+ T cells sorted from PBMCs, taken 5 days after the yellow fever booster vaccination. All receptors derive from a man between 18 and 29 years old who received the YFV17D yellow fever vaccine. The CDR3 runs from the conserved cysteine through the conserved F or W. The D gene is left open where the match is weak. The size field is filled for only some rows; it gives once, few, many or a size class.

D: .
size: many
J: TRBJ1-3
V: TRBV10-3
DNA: TGTGCCGCCGCGGGGATCTCTGGAAACACCATATATTTT
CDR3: CAAAGISGNTIYF

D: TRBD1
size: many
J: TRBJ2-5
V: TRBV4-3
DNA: TGCGCCAGCAGCTGGGACAGGGAAGAGACCCAGTACTTC
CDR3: CASSWDREETQYF

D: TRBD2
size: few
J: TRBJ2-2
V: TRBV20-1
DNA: TGCAGTGCCAGACGAGCGGGGGCCTCGTCGGGCGGGGAGCTGTTTTTT
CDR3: CSARRAGASSGGELFF

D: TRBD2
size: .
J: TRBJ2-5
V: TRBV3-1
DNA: TGTGCCAGCAGCCAAAGGCGGGGGAGGGTAGAGACCCAGTACTTC
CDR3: CASSQRRGRVETQYF

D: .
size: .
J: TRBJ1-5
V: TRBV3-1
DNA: TGTGCCAGCAGCCATTCAAGCGAACAGGGCGCGAGAGGGCCCCAGCATTTT
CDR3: CASSHSSEQGARGPQHF

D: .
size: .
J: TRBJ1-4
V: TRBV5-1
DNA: TGCGCCAGCAGCTTGGAACGCTCTAATGAAAAACTGTTTTTT
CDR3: CASSLERSNEKLFF

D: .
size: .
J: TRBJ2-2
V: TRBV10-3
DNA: TGTGCCATCAGTGGAACGGACACCGGGGAGCTGTTTTTT
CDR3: CAISGTDTGELFF

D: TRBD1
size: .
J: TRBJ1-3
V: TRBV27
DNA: TGTGCCAGCAGTAGACGGACAGGGGCTGGAAACACCATATATTTT
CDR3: CASSRRTGAGNTIYF

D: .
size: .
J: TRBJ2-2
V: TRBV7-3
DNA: TGTGCCAGCAGCTTAACCCCCGAGGGGGTTACCGGGGAGCTGTTTTTT
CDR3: CASSLTPEGVTGELFF

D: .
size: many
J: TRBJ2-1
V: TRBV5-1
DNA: TGCGCCAGCAGCTCCGGTCGGACGGCCTCCTACAATGAGCAGTTCTTC
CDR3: CASSSGRTASYNEQFF

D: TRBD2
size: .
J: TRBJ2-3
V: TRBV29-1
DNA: TGCAGCGTTGGTTTGGCGGGGGATCGCACAGATACGCAGTATTTT
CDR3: CSVGLAGDRTDTQYF

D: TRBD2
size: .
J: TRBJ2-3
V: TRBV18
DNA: TGTGCCAGCTCACCGCCCGCGGGGGGGTCAGATACGCAGTATTTT
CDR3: CASSPPAGGSDTQYF

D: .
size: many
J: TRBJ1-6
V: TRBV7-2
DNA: TGTGCCAGCAGCTTAGCGCCAGGCAGCTACTCACCCCTCCACTTT
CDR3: CASSLAPGSYSPLHF

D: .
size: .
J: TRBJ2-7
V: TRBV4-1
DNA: TGCGCCAGCAGCCAAGTCCAGGGGGGGCAGTACTTC
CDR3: CASSQVQGGQYF

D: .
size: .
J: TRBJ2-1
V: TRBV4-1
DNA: TGCGCCAGCAGCCAAGATGACCGCCGCTCCTACAATGAGCAGTTCTTC
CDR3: CASSQDDRRSYNEQFF

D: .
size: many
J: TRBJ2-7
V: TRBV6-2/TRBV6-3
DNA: TGTGCCAGCAGTTTATCCCGTTACGAGCAGTACTTC
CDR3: CASSLSRYEQYF

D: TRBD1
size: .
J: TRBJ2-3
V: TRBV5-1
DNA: TGCGCCAGCAGCTTGCCCGCCCAGGGGGCCGTCGCAGATACGCAGTATTTT
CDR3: CASSLPAQGAVADTQYF

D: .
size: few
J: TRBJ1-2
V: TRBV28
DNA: TGTGCCAGCAGTTTACAGGGGCGGTCCTTCGATGGCTACACCTTC
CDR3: CASSLQGRSFDGYTF

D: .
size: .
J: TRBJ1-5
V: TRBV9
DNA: TGTGCCAGCAGCCCGAATCCGAATAGCAATCAGCCCCAGCATTTT
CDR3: CASSPNPNSNQPQHF

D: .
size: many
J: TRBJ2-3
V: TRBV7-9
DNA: TGTGCCAGCAGCTTACGAGGGAGCCGGCTAAGTCCAGATACGCAGTATTTT
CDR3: CASSLRGSRLSPDTQYF

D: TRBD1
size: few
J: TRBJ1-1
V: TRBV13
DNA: TGTGCCACCTATCGAGGCCAGGGGGCCGGGGGTAGGAACACTGAAGCTTTCTTT
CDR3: CATYRGQGAGGRNTEAFF

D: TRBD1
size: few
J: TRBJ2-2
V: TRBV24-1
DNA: TGTGCCACCAGTGATATTGGACCCCGACAGGGCGGGAACACCGGGGAGCTGTTTTTT
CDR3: CATSDIGPRQGGNTGELFF

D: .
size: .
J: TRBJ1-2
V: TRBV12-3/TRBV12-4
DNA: TGTGCCAGCAGTCCGGGACATCATGGCTACACCTTC
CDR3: CASSPGHHGYTF

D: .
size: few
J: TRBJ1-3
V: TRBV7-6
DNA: TGTGCCAGCAGAGAGGGCCTAGGGAACACCATATATTTT
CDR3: CASREGLGNTIYF

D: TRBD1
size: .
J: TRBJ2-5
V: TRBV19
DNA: TGTGCCAGTAGTATGGTCAGGGGGCGCGTAGAGACCCAGTACTTC
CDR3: CASSMVRGRVETQYF

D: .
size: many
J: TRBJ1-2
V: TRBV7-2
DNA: TGTGCCAGCAGCAGCCGAGGGGCCAACTATGGCTACACCTTC
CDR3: CASSSRGANYGYTF

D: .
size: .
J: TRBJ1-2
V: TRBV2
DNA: TGTGCCAGCAGGACCGGACCCGCCGGAGGCTTCCTTGGTTATGGCTACACCTTC
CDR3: CASRTGPAGGFLGYGYTF

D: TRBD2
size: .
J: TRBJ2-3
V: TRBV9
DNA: TGTGCCAGCAGCGTGCTTAGCGGGGGGAGCACAGATACGCAGTATTTT
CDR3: CASSVLSGGSTDTQYF

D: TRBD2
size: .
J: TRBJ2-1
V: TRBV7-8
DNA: TGTGCCAGCAGCTTAGCGCTGGCGGGGGGGCCCTTCAATGAGCAGTTCTTC
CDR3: CASSLALAGGPFNEQFF

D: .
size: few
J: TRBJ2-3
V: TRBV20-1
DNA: TGCAGTGCTAGAGATGCTTCAGGGCCAGATACGCAGTATTTT
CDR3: CSARDASGPDTQYF

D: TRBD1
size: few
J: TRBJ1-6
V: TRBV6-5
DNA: TGTGCCAGCACCACGGGACAGGGGGTCCTCCACTTT
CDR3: CASTTGQGVLHF

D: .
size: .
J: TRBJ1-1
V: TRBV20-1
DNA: TGCAGCAGCAGGGCCAGCCAGAACACTGAAGCTTTCTTT
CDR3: CSSRASQNTEAFF

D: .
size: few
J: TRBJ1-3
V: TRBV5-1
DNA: TGCGCCAGCAGCTTGCAGGGGACACGGTCTGGAAACACCATATATTTT
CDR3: CASSLQGTRSGNTIYF

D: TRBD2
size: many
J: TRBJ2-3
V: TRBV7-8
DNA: TGTGCCAGCAGCCCTAGACTAGCGGGAGGAAGAAGGTCCAGCACAGATACGCAGTATTTT
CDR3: CASSPRLAGGRRSSTDTQYF

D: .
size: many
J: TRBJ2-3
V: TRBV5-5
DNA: TGTGCCAGCAGCTTACGGGAAAGCACAGATACGCAGTATTTT
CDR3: CASSLRESTDTQYF

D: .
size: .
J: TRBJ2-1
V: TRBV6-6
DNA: TGTGCCAGCAGTACCCCTTGGGGAGACAATGAGCAGTTCTTC
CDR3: CASSTPWGDNEQFF

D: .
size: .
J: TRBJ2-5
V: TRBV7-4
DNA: TGTGCCAGCTTTGCTAGGGGATTGGAGACCCAGTACTTC
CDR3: CASFARGLETQYF

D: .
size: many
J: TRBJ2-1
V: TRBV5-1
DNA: TGCGCCAGCAGCTTGGAGGCCGAATACAATGAGCAGTTCTTC
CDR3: CASSLEAEYNEQFF

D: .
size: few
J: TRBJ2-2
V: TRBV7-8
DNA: TGTGCCAGCACCACCTACCGGGGGCCTAAGAACACCGGGGAGCTGTTTTTT
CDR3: CASTTYRGPKNTGELFF

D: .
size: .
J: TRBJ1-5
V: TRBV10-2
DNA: TGCGCCAGCAGTGACATTAGCAATCAGCCCCAGCATTTT
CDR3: CASSDISNQPQHF

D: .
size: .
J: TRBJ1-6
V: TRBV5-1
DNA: TGCGCCAGCAGCTTGGGCAGGAATAATTCACCCCTCCACTTT
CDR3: CASSLGRNNSPLHF

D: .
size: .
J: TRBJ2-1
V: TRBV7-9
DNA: TGTGCCAGCAGCCCGTCACGGCTAGAGGCTTTCAATGAGCAGTTCTTC
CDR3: CASSPSRLEAFNEQFF

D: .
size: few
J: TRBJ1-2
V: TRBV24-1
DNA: TGTGCCACCAGTGATGGACGACATGGCTACACCTTC
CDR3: CATSDGRHGYTF

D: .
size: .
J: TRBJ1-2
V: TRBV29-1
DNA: TGCAGCGTTGGCCGGGTCGTGCGGGGCTACACCTTC
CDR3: CSVGRVVRGYTF

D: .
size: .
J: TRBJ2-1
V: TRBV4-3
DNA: TGCGCCAGCAGCCACCCCGGGACTCCGAAGGGTGAGCAGTTCTTC
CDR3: CASSHPGTPKGEQFF

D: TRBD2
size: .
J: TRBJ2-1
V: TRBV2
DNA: TGTGCCAGCGTCTTAGCGGGGGGGTGGGATGAGCAGTTCTTC
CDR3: CASVLAGGWDEQFF

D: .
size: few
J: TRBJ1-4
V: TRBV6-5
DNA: TGTGCCAGCAGTTCTCCCAGGGGTGAAGGAGAAAAACTGTTTTTT
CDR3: CASSSPRGEGEKLFF

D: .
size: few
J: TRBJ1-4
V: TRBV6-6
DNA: TGTGCCAGCAGTTACGTAGGCAGCCGCAGCGTTGGACTGTTTTTT
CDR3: CASSYVGSRSVGLFF